A single TCR beta chain is shown here with its context. Its specificity is not known. RNA was extracted and reverse transcribed into cDNA as the sequencing template. Profiling relied on immunoSEQ multiplex PCR, and the TCRdb table lists in-frame clones only, not all of them. The table shows about 100,000 clones, with approximately 59% occurring only once. In germline, CDR1 is MGHDK, CDR2 SYGVNS. Trimming removed 1 base from V and 1 base from J, with 7 bases in between. The CDR3 contains 14 residues. These data originate in a study of CD8+ T cells in alopecia areata. Study outcomes and limitations: Higher clonality was seen in lesional scalp than in normal scalp, especially in alopecia totalis/universalis. Patients showed less clear TCR sequence sharing than mice, possibly partly because of HLA diversity. Scalp repertoires also include resident alphabeta T cells from normal skin.

The TCR sequence derives from a human donor in good health. The chain employs TRBV25-1 and TRBJ1-1; D might be TRBD1 (5 bases). Sequencing used CD8+ T cells sorted from blood. DNA for the CDR3: TGTGCCAGCAGTGAATGGGGGGGGAACACTGAAGCTTTCTTT. As protein: CASSEWGGNTEAFF.